The entry below gives a single TCR beta chain sequence along with its context. Methods used by the authors: From reference gene primer amplification, estimates of nucleated cell counts were derived. Sequenced by immunoSEQ multiplex PCR; TCRdb stores in-frame clones only, minus some. V, J and clone size derive from that table, while D and trimming were established from the DNA sequence. The table has 300,000 or so clones, about four fifths seen once. The germline CDR1 and CDR2 sequences are LGHDT and YNNKEL (reference sequence). The CDR3 extends over 13 amino acids. The V and J ends lost 4 bases and 0 bases respectively, with 6 bases between them. The data were taken from a study of blood T cell repertoires in COVID-19. Overall study context: The United States, Italy and Spain provided the acute and convalescent COVID-19 samples. The cDNA or gDNA used as material had been derived from T cells, B-cell-depleted T cells, or PBMCs.

The material sequenced was peripheral blood. The chain joins TRBV3-1 (or the pseudogene TRBV3-2) to TRBJ2-5; no definite D call. The receptor was isolated from a woman between 50 and 59 years old with acute or convalescent COVID-19. The DNA for the CDR3 is TGTGCCAGCAGCCCGACTGACCAAGAGACCCAGTACTTC. Translating gives CASSPTDQETQYF.